The entry that follows covers one T cell receptor beta chain sequence. 60 Vbeta and 13 Jbeta primers were used in PCR. Assay: immunoSEQ multiplex PCR; the TCRdb copy retains only in-frame clones and omits some. The sample lists 220,000 or so clones, roughly 80% seen once, with less than 3% in the top ten. This entry is derived from a study of cytomegalovirus exposure and HLA in healthy donors. CDR1 MDHEN and CDR2 SYDVKM come from the germline V gene. The ends were cut back, 6 bases at V and 7 bases at J, with 15 bases in the middle. The length of the CDR3 is 14 residues. This chain joins TRBV28 and TRBJ1-4; weak D call: TRBD1 (6 bases). The clonotype originates from a woman between 35 and 50 years old in good health and CMV-seronegative. The sample comprised PBMCs. The CDR3, as DNA: TGTGCCAGCAGGGACAGTTTTCTCGGTGAAAAACTGTTTTTT. Encoded protein: CASRDSFLGEKLFF.